The clone carrying this T cell receptor (beta chain) has only a few counts. Its specificity is unknown. The length of the CDR3 is 14 residues. CDR1 and CDR2 from the germline V gene are DFQATT and SNEGSKA (reference sequence). Trimming stripped 6 bases from V and 5 bases from J, with 16 bases between. The sample comes from a study of T cell repertoires in cytomegalovirus infection. In the study overall: Selected CMV epitopes included recently identified HLA-C-restricted ones as well as well-studied HLA-B-restricted ones. In public TCR beta signatures, there were indications of both CMV infection and matching HLA type.

TCRdb passed the reads through MiXCR, listing each CDR3 protein once. The sample shows roughly 730,000 distinct CDR3 sequences, roughly 33% of them seen only once. The origin of this receptor is a human donor in good health (CMV status not recorded). Some clones in this sample may be carry-over from other donors' samples. The source was cultured PBMCs, collected from culture after CMV antigen stimulation. The chain recombines TRBV20-1 with TRBJ1-4; D gene ambiguous. CDR3 bases: TGCAGTGCCCTACTCTCCGGCGGCAATGAAAAACTGTTTTTT. Encoded protein: CSALLSGGNEKLFF.